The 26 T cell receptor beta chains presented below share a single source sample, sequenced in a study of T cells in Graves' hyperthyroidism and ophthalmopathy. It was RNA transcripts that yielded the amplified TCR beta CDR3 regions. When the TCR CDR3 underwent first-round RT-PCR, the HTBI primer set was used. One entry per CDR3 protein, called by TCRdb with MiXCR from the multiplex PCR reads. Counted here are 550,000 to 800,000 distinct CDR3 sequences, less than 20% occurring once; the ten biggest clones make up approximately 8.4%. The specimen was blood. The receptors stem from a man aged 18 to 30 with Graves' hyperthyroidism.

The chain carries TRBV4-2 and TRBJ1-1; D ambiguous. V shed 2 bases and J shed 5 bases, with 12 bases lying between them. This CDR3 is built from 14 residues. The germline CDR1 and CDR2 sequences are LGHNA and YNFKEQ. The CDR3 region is CASSQSLGRTEAFF. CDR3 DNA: TGTGCCAGCAGCCAATCCCTAGGGCGGACTGAAGCTTTCTTT.

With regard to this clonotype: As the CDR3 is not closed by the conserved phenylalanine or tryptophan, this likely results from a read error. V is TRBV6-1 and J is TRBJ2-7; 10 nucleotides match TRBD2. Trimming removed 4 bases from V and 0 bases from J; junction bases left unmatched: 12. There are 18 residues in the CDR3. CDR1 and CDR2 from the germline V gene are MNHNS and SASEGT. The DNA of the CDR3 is TGTGCCAGCAGTGCCCTAGCGGGAGTTCTTCCCGGCTCCTACGAGCAGTACCTC. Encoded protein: CASSALAGVLPGSYEQYL.

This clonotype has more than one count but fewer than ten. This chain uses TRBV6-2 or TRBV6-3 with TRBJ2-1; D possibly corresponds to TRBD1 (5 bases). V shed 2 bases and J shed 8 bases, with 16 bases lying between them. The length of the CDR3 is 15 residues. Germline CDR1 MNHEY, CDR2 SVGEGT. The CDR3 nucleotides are TGTGCCAGCAGTTACAGGCGCAAAGGGGCCGATGAGCAGTTCTTC. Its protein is CASSYRRKGADEQFF.

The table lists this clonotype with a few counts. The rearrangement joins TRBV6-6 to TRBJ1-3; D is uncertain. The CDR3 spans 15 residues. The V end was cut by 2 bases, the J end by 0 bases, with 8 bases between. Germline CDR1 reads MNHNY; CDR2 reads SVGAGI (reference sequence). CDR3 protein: CASSYPGYSGNTIYF. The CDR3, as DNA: TGTGCCAGCAGTTACCCAGGTTACTCTGGAAACACCATATATTTT.

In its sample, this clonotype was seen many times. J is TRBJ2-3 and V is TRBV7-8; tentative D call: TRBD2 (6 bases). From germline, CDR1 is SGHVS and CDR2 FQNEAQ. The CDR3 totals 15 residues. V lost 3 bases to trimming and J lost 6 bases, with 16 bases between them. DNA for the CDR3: TGTGCCAGCAGCTTTGGGGGACTCCCGGCGGATACGCAGTATTTT. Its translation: CASSFGGLPADTQYF.

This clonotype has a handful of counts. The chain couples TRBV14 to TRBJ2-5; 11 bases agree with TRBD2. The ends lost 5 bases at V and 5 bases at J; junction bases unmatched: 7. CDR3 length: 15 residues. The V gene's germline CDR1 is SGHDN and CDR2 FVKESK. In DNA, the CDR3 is TGTGCCAGCAGCGTTAGCGGGAGGGCAAGGGAGACCCAGTACTTC. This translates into CASSVSGRARETQYF. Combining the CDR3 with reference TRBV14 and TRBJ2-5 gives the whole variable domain EAGVTQFPSHSVIEKGQTVTLRCDPISGHDNLYWYRRVMGKEIKFLLHFVKESKQDESGMPNNRFLAERTGGTYSTLKVQPAELEDSGVYFCASSVSGRARETQYFGPGTRLLVL.

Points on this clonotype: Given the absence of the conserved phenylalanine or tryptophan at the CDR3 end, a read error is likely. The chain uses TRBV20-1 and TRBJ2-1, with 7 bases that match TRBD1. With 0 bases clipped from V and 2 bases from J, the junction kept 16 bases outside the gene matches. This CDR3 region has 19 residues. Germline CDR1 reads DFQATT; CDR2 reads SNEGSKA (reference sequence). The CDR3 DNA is TGCAGTGCTAGAGATAACAGGGGCCAGGTCCGGAGCACCTACAATGAGCAGTTCTCC. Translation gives CSARDNRGQVRSTYNEQFS.

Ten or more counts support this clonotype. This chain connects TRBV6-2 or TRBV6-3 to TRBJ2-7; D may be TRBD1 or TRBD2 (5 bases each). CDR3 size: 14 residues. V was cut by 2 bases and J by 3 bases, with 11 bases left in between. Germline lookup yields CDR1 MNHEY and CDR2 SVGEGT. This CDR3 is CASSYGGPRYEQYF. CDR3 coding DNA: TGTGCCAGCAGTTACGGGGGACCCCGCTACGAGCAGTACTTC.

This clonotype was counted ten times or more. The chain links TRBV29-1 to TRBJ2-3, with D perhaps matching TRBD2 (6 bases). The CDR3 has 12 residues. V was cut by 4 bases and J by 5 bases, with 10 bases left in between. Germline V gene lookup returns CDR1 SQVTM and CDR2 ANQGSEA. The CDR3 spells CSVAGGEDTQYF. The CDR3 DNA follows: TGCAGCGTTGCCGGGGGTGAAGATACGCAGTATTTT.

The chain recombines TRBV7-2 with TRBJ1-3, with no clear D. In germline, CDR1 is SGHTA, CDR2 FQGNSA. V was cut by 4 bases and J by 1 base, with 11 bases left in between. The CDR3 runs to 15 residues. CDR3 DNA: TGTGCCAGCAGCTATGATTCAAATTCTGGAAACACCATATATTTT. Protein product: CASSYDSNSGNTIYF.

CDR3 residues: CASSQVGQGAKNIQYF. Written as DNA, the CDR3 is TGTGCCAGCAGCCAAGTGGGGCAGGGAGCCAAAAACATTCAGTACTTC. The chain carries TRBV14 and TRBJ2-4, with a possible D match to TRBD1 (5 bases). V was cut by 1 base and J by 0 bases, with 10 bases left in between. Per germline, CDR1 SGHDN and CDR2 FVKESK. This CDR3 spans 16 amino acids.

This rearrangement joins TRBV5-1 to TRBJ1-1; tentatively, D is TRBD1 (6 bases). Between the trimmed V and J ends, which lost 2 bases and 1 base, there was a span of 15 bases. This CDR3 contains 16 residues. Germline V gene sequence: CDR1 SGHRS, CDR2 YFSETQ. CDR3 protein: CASSLMTGFQNTEAFF. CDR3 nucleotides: TGCGCCAGCAGCTTAATGACAGGCTTCCAGAACACTGAAGCTTTCTTT.

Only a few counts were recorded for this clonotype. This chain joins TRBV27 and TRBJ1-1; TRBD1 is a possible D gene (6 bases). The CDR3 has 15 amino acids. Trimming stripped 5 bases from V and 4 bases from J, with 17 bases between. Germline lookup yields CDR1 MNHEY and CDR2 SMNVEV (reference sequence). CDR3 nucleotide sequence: TGTGCCAGCAGTGCTCTGACAGGTGGGGGCACTGAAGCTTTCTTT. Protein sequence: CASSALTGGGTEAFF.

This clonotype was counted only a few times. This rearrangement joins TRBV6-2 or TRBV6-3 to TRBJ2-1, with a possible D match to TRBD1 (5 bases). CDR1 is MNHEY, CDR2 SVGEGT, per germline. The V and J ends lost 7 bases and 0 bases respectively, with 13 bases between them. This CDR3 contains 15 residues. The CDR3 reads CASNNGQSSYNEQFF. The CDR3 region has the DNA TGTGCCAGCAATAATGGACAAAGCTCCTACAATGAGCAGTTCTTC.

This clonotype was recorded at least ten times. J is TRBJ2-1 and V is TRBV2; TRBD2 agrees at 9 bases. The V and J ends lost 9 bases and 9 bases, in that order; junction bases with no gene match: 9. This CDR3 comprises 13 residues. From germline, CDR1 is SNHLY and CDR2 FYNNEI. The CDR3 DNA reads TGTGCCAGGGCCGGTAGCGGGAGTATTGAGCAGTTCTTC. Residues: CARAGSGSIEQFF.

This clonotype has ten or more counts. The DNA for the CDR3 is TGCAGTGCCCCCCGAGGAGGGACCCGGAGCACTGAAGCTTTCTTT. Its protein is CSAPRGGTRSTEAFF. The rearrangement links TRBV20-1 to TRBJ1-1; weak D call: TRBD1 (5 bases). CDR1 and CDR2 from the germline V gene are DFQATT and SNEGSKA (reference sequence). V lost 6 bases to trimming and J lost 4 bases, with 21 bases between them. This CDR3 spans 15 amino acids.

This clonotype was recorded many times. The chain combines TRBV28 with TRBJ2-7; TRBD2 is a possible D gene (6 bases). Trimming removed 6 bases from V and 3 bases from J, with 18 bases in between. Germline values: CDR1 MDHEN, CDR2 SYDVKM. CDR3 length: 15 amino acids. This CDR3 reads CASSPTSNPIYEQYF. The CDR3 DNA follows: TGTGCCAGCAGCCCCACTAGCAACCCTATCTACGAGCAGTACTTC.

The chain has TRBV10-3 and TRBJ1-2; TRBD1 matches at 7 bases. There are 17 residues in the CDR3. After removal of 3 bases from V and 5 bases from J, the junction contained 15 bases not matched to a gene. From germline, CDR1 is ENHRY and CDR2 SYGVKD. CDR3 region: CAISDPRDSPTSYGYTF. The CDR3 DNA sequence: TGTGCCATCAGTGACCCTCGGGACAGTCCGACGTCGTATGGCTACACCTTC.

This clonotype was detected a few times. This chain's CDR3 is CASSRGTGEAQPQHF. Written as DNA, the CDR3 is TGTGCCAGCTCCCGAGGGACAGGGGAGGCTCAGCCCCAGCATTTT. This chain joins TRBV18 and TRBJ1-5, with 10 nucleotides matching TRBD1. The CDR3 has 15 amino acids. Germline assignment: CDR1 KGHSH and CDR2 LQKENI. J lost 6 bases, V lost 6 bases, and 8 bases had no gene match.

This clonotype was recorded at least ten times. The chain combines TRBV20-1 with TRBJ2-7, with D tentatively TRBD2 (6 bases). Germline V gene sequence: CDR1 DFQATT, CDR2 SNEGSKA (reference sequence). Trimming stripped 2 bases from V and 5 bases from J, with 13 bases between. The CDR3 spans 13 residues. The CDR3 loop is CSARHGSPDEQYF. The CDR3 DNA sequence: TGCAGTGCTAGACACGGGAGCCCGGACGAGCAGTACTTC.

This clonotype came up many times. Here the CDR3 reads CSVEDRYEQYF. DNA for the CDR3: TGCAGCGTTGAAGACCGTTACGAGCAGTACTTC. This chain connects TRBV29-1 to TRBJ2-7; D unresolved. V lost 0 bases and J lost 4, with 4 bases in between. Germline CDR1 and CDR2: SQVTM and ANQGSEA. CDR3 length equals 11 residues.

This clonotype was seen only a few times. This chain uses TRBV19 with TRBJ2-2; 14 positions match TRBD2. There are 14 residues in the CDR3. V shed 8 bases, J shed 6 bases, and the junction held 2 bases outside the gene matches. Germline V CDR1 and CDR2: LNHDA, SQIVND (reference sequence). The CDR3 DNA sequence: TGTGCCAGTCCGACTAGCGGGAGGGCCGGGGAGCTGTTTTTT. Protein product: CASPTSGRAGELFF. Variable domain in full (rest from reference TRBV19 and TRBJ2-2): DGGITQSPKYLFRKEGQNVTLSCEQNLNHDAMYWYRQDPGQGLRLIYYSQIVNDFQKGDIAEGYSVSREKKESFPLTVTSAQKNPTAFYLCASPTSGRAGELFFGEGSRLTVL.

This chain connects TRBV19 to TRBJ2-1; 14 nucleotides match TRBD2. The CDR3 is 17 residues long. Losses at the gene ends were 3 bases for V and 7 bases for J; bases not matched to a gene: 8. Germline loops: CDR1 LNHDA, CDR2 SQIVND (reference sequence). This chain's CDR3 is CASSISRTSGRTNEQFF. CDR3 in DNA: TGTGCCAGTAGTATCTCCCGGACTAGCGGGAGGACGAATGAGCAGTTCTTC. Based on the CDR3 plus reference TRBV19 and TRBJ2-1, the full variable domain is DGGITQSPKYLFRKEGQNVTLSCEQNLNHDAMYWYRQDPGQGLRLIYYSQIVNDFQKGDIAEGYSVSREKKESFPLTVTSAQKNPTAFYLCASSISRTSGRTNEQFFGPGTRLTVL.

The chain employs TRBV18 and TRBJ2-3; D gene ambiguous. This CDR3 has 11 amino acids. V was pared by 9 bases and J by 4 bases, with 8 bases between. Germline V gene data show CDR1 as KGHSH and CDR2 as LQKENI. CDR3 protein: CASPFSDTQYF. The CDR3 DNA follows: TGTGCCAGTCCATTCTCAGATACGCAGTATTTT.

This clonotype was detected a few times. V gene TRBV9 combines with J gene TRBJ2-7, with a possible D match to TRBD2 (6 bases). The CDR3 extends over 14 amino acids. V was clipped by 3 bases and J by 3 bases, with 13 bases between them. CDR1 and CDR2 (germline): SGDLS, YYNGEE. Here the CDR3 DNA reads TGTGCCAGCAGCGAGGCTAGCGAACACTACGAGCAGTACTTC. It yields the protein CASSEASEHYEQYF.

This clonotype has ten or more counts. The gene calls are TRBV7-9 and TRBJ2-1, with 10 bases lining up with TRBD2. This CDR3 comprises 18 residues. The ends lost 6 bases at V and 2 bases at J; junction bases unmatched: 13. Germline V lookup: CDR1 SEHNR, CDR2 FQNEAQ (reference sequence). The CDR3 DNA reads TGTGCCAGCAGTCCCGTCTGGGCTAGCGGGAGTCCCTACAATGAGCAGTTCTTC. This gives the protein CASSPVWASGSPYNEQFF.